This T cell receptor beta chain was documented in a study of radiation and T cells in renal cell carcinoma. Regarding the study as a whole: In blood, top tumor clones expanded by 2 weeks, shrinking by 4.

CDR1 and CDR2 from the germline V gene are SGHDT and YYEEEE. V was cut by 0 bases and J by 0 bases, with 16 bases left in between. This CDR3 comprises 18 residues. Specified time point: baseline pretreatment blood. Treatment of the sample: 15 Gy SBRT to primary tumor, nephrectomy 4 weeks later. Sequencing was performed with immunoSEQ multiplex PCR; in TCRdb, only in-frame clones are kept and a portion is missing. Here the sample spans just over 95,000 clones, approximately 86% being singletons. With regard to this clone: Antigen specificity is unknown.

Specimen: blood, collected from a patient whose treatment included radiotherapy and nephrectomy. The chain carries TRBV5-6 and TRBJ1-3; TRBD1 might be the D (5 bases). The sequence was obtained from a man in his fifties or sixties with renal cell carcinoma. The CDR3 sequence is CASSLDALGLSSGNTIYF. Written as DNA, the CDR3 is TGTGCCAGCAGCTTGGACGCTCTGGGACTGTCCTCTGGAAACACCATATATTTT. The variable domain in full, completed from reference TRBV5-6 and TRBJ1-3, reads DAGVTQSPTHLIKTRGQQVTLRCSPKSGHDTVSWYQQALGQGPQFIFQYYEEEERQRGNFPDRFSGHQFPNYSSELNVNALLLGDSALYLCASSLDALGLSSGNTIYFGEGSWLTVV.